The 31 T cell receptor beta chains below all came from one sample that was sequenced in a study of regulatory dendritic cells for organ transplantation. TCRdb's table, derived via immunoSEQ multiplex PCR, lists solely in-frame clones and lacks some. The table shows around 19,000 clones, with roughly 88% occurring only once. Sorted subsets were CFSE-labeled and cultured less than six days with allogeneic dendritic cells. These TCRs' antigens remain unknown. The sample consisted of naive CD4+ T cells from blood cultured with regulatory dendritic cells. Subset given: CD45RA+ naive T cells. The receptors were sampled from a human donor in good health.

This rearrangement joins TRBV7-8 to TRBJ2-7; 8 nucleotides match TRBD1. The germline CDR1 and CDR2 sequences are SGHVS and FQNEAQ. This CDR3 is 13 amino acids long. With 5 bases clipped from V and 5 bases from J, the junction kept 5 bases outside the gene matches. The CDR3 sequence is CASSPDRDDEQYF. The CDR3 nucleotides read TGTGCCAGCAGCCCGGACAGGGATGACGAGCAGTACTTC.

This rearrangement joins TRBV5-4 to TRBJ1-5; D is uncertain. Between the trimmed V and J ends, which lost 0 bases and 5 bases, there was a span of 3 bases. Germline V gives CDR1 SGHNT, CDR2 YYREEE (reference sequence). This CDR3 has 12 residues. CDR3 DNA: TGTGCCAGCAGCTTGGATGATCAGCCCCAGCATTTT. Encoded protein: CASSLDDQPQHF. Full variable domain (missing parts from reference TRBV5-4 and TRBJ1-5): ETGVTQSPTHLIKTRGQQVTLRCSSQSGHNTVSWYQQALGQGPQFIFQYYREEENGRGNFPPRFSGLQFPNYSSELNVNALELDDSALYLCASSLDDQPQHFGDGTRLSIL.

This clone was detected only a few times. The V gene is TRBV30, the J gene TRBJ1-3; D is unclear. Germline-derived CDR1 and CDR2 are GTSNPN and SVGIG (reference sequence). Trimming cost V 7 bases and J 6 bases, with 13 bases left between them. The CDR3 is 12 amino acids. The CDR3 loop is CAYSLVENTIYF. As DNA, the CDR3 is TGTGCCTATTCTCTGGTGGAAAACACCATATATTTT.

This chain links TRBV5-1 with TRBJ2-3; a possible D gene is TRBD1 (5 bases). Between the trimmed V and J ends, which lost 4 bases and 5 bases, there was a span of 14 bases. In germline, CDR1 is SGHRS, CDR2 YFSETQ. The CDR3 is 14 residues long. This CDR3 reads CASSATARKDTQYF. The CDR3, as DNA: TGCGCCAGCAGCGCGACAGCGAGAAAAGATACGCAGTATTTT.

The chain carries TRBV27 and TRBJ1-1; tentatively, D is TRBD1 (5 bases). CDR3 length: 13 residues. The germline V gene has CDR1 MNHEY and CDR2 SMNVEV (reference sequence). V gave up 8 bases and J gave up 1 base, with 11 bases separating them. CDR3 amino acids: CASRGTRNTEAFF. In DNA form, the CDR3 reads TGTGCCAGCCGCGGGACCCGGAACACTGAAGCTTTCTTT.

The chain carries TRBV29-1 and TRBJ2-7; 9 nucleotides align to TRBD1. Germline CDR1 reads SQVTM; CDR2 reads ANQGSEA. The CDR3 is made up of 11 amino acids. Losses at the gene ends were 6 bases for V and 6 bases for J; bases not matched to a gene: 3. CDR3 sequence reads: CSVRDRVEQYF. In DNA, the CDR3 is TGCAGCGTGCGGGACAGGGTCGAGCAGTACTTC.

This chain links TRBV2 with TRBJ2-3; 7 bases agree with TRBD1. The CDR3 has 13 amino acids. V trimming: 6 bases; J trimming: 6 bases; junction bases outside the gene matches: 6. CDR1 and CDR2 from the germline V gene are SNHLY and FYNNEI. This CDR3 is CASRSTGADTQYF. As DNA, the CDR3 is TGTGCCAGCAGATCAACAGGGGCGGATACGCAGTATTTT.

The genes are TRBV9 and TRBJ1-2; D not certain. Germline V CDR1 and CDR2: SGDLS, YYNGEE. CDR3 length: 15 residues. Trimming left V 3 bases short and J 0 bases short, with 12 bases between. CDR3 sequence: CASSADPTPNYGYTF. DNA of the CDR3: TGTGCCAGCAGCGCGGACCCTACGCCTAACTATGGCTACACCTTC.

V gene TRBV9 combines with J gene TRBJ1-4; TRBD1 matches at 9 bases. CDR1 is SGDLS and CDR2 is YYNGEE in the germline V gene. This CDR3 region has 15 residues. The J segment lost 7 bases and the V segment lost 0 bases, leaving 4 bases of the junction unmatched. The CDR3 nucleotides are TGTGCCAGCAGCGTAGCCGACAGGGGGGGTGAAAAACTGTTTTTT. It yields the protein CASSVADRGGEKLFF.

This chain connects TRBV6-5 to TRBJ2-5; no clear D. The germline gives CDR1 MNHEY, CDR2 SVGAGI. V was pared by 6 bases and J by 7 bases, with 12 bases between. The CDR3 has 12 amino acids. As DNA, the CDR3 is TGTGCCAGCAGAACCAATGCCCCGACCCAGTACTTC. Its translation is CASRTNAPTQYF.

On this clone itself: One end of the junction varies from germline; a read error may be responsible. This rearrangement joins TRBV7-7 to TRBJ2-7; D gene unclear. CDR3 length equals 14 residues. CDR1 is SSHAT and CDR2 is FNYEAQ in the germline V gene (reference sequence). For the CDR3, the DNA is TGTGCTAGCAGCTTGAGTGACGGTTTCTACGAGCAGTACTTC. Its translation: CASSLSDGFYEQYF.

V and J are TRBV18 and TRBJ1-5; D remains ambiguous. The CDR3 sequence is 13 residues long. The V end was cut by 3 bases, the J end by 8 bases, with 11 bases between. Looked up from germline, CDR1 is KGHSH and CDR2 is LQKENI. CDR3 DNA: TGTGCCAGCTCACCTAGGACGTCAGAGCCCCAGCATTTT. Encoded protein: CASSPRTSEPQHF.

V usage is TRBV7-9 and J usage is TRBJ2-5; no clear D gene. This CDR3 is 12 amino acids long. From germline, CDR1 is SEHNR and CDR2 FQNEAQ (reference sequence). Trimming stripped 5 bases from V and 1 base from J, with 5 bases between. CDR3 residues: CASSPLQETQYF. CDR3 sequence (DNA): TGTGCCAGCAGCCCGCTCCAAGAGACCCAGTACTTC.

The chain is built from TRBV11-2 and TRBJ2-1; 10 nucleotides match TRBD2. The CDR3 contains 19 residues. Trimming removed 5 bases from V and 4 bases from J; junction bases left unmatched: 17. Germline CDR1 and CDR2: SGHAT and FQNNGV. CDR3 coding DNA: TGTGCCAGCAGCCCGCGCTCTTGGGCTAGCGGGAGTAGGTACAATGAGCAGTTCTTC. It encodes CASSPRSWASGSRYNEQFF.

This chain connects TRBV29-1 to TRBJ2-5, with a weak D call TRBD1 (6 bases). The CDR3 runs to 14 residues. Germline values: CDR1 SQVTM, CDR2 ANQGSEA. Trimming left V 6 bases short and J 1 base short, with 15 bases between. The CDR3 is CSVEPADSQETQYF. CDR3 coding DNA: TGCAGCGTCGAACCCGCGGACAGCCAAGAGACCCAGTACTTC.

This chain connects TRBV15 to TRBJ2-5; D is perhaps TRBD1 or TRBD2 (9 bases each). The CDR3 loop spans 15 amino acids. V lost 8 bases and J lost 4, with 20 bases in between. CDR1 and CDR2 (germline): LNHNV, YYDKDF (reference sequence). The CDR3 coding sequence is TGTGCCACCGACAGGGGGGCGGGAGGGCCAGAGACCCAGTACTTC. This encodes CATDRGAGGPETQYF.

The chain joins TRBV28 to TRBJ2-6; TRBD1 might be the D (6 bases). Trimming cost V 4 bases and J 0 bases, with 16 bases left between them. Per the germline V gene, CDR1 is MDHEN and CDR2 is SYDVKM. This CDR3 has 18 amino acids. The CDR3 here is CASSYLGRGTSGANVLTF. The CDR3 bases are TGTGCCAGCAGTTATTTAGGCAGGGGTACCTCTGGGGCCAACGTCCTGACTTTC.

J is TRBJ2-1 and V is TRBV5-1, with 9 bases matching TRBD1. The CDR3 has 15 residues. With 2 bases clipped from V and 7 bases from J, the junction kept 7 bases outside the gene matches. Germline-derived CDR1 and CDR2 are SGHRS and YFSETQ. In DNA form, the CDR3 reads TGCGCCAGCAGCTTCCGGGACAGGGATCTTAATGAGCAGTTCTTC. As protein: CASSFRDRDLNEQFF.

CDR3 residues: CASSATGNLPTYEQYF. The CDR3 DNA reads TGTGCCAGCAGTGCCACAGGGAACCTGCCGACCTACGAGCAGTACTTC. The chain combines TRBV2 with TRBJ2-7; the D gene is possibly TRBD1 (6 bases). Germline CDR1 is SNHLY and CDR2 is FYNNEI. This CDR3 has 16 residues. The V end was cut by 4 bases, the J end by 2 bases, with 18 bases between.

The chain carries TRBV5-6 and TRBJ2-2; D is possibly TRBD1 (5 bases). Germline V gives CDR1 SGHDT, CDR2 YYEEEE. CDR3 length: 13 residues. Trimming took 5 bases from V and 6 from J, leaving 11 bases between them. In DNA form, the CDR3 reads TGTGCCAGCAGTTCAGGGTTGTCCGGGGAGCTGTTTTTT. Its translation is CASSSGLSGELFF.

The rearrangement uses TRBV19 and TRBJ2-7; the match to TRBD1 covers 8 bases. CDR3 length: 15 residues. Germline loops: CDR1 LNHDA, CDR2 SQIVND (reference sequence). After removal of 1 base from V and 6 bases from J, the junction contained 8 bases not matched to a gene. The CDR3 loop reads CASSIGLDRGREQYF. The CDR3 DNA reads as TGTGCCAGTAGTATAGGGCTTGACAGGGGTCGCGAGCAGTACTTC.

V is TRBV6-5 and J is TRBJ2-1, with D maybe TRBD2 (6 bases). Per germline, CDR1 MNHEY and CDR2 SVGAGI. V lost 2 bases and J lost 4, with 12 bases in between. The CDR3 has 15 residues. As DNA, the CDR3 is TGTGCCAGCAGTTACCGGCGGGGCCCTTACAATGAGCAGTTCTTC. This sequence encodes CASSYRRGPYNEQFF.

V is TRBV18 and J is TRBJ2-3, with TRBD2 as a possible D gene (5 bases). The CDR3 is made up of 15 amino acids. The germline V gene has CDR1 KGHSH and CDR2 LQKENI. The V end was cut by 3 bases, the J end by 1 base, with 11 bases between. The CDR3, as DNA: TGTGCCAGCTCACCCGGGATGGCTGGCACAGATACGCAGTATTTT. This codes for CASSPGMAGTDTQYF.

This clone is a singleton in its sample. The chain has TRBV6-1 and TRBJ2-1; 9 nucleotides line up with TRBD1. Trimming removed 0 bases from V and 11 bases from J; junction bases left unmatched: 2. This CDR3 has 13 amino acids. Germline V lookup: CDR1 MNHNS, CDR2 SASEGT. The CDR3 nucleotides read TGTGCCAGCAGTGAAGCGTACAGGGGGCAGCAGTTCTTC. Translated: CASSEAYRGQQFF.

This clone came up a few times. The chain's CDR3 is CASSLTGGWQETQYF. CDR3 DNA sequence: TGTGCCAGCAGCTTAACGGGGGGGTGGCAAGAGACCCAGTACTTC. V gene TRBV7-3 combines with J gene TRBJ2-5, with TRBD2 identical over 7 bases. CDR3 length equals 15 residues. The J segment lost 2 bases and the V segment lost 0 bases, leaving 3 bases of the junction unmatched. Germline CDR1 and CDR2: SGHTA and FQGTGA.

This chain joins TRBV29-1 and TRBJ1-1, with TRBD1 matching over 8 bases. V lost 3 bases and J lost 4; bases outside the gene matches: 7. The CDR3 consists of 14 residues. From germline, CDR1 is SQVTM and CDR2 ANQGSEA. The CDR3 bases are TGCAGCGTTGATTCTGGACAGGGCTTCACTGAAGCTTTCTTT. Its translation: CSVDSGQGFTEAFF.

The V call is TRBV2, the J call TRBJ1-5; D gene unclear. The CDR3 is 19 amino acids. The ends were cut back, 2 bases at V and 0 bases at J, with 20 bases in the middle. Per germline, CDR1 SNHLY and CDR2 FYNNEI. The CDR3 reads CASSESPVVGRLSNQPQHF. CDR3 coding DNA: TGTGCCAGCAGTGAAAGTCCGGTGGTGGGAAGACTTAGCAATCAGCCCCAGCATTTT.

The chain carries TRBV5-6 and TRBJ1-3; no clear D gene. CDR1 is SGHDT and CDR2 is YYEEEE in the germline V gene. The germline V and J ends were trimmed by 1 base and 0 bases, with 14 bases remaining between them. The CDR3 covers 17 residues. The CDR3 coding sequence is TGTGCCAGCAGCTTGCTTAGTTACCGCCACTCTGGAAACACCATATATTTT. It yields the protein CASSLLSYRHSGNTIYF. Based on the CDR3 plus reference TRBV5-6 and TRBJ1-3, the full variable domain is DAGVTQSPTHLIKTRGQQVTLRCSPKSGHDTVSWYQQALGQGPQFIFQYYEEEERQRGNFPDRFSGHQFPNYSSELNVNALLLGDSALYLCASSLLSYRHSGNTIYFGEGSWLTVV.

This CDR3 reads CASSSLTGAGQPQHF. The CDR3 DNA reads as TGTGCCAGCAGCAGCCTGACAGGGGCGGGCCAGCCCCAGCATTTT. This chain connects TRBV6-5 to TRBJ1-5; 8 bases line up with TRBD1. After removal of 6 bases from V and 7 bases from J, the junction contained 11 bases not matched to a gene. The CDR3 totals 15 residues. Germline V CDR1 and CDR2: MNHEY, SVGAGI.

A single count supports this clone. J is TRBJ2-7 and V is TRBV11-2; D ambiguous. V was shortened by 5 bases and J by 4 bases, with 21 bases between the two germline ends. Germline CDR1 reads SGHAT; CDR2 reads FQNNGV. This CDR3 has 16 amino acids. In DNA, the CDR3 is TGTGCCAGCAGCGCCCGGACGGACCTCTCCCGATACGAGCAGTACTTC. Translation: CASSARTDLSRYEQYF.

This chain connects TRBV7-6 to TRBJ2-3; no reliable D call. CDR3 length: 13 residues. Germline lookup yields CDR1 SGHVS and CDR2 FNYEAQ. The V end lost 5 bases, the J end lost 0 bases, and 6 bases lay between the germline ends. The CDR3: CASSTWSTDTQYF. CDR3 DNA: TGTGCCAGCAGCACGTGGAGCACAGATACGCAGTATTTT.